The T cell receptor (beta chain) described here comes from a study of blood T cell repertoires in COVID-19. Only in-frame clones appear in the TCRdb table, and some are missing; sequencing was by immunoSEQ multiplex PCR. The sample includes 500,000 to 600,000 clones, roughly 91% seen only once; the top ten take under 8.5%. The length of the CDR3 is 16 residues. The germline V and J ends were trimmed by 1 base and 1 base, with 14 bases remaining between them. The V gene's germline CDR1 is MGHRA and CDR2 YSYEKL. This clonotype was sampled from a woman aged 50 to 65 with COVID-19, enrolled during active disease. Sequencing was carried out using peripheral blood. The rearrangement links TRBV4-1 to TRBJ2-7; a possible D gene is TRBD2 (6 bases). In DNA form, the CDR3 reads TGCGCCAGCAGCCAAGGTGCGGGGAAAGCGTCCTACGAGCAGTACTTC. Its protein is CASSQGAGKASYEQYF.